This T cell receptor beta chain originates from a study of beta chain features in type 1 diabetes. Study-level points and caveats: Fewer junction insertions and more nucleotide deletions appeared in type 1 diabetes patients.

Germline CDR1 SEHNR, CDR2 FQNEAQ (reference sequence). The CDR3 contains 16 residues. The ends lost 5 bases at V and 5 bases at J; junction bases unmatched: 10. Notes on this clone: Antigen: not known.

The authors obtained over 95% purity in all sorted populations. The whole isolated RNA underwent reverse transcription, so sequencing captured expressed TCRB transcripts. Some 3.6 million reads per sample were averaged for naive, central memory and regulatory samples. Only in-frame clones appear in the TCRdb table, and some are missing; sequencing was by immunoSEQ multiplex PCR. There are 150,000 or so clones in the sample; just over 9% occur only once, and 0.6% to 0.8% lies in the top ten. The chain employs TRBV7-9 and TRBJ1-5, with 9 bases identical to TRBD1. The sample was central memory CD4+ T cells from blood. The source is a man younger than 35 in good health. CDR3 protein: CASSLGGQGGDQPQHF. CDR3 coding DNA: TGTGCCAGCAGCCTAGGGGGACAGGGAGGCGATCAGCCCCAGCATTTT.